Listed below are T cell receptor beta chains from one sample, sequenced in a study of shared clonotypes between healthy human individuals. Profiling relied on immunoSEQ multiplex PCR, and the TCRdb table lists in-frame clones only, not all of them. Of fewer than 850,000 clones listed, about 96% are singletons. What was sequenced was naive CD8+ T cells sorted from blood. The receptors come from a young man in good health. Both conserved end residues are part of each CDR3. The order of the fields is clone size, D gene, V gene, J gene, CDR3 protein, CDR3 DNA. D genes are given only for firm matches. Not every row has a clone size; where given, it reads once, few, many or a size class.

>.|TRBD2|TRBV29-1|TRBJ2-1
CSAEREANEQFF
TGCAGCGCCGAGCGGGAGGCGAATGAGCAGTTCTTC
>once|.|TRBV7-9|TRBJ2-7
CASGVEQYF
TGTGCCAGTGGGGTCGAGCAGTACTTC
>once|.|TRBV18|TRBJ2-3
CASSPTAAPGTDTQYF
TGTGCCAGCTCACCTACTGCCGCCCCGGGGACAGATACGCAGTATTTT
>.|.|TRBV11-2|TRBJ2-7
CASSLAQGTYEQYF
TGTGCCAGCAGCTTAGCTCAGGGGACCTACGAGCAGTACTTC
>.|TRBD1|TRBV6-5|TRBJ2-2
CASSYGVGGAGELFF
TGTGCCAGCAGTTACGGCGTAGGGGGCGCCGGGGAGCTGTTTTTT
>once|.|TRBV7-6|TRBJ2-7
CASTLEDGSYEQYF
TGTGCCAGCACCCTAGAGGACGGATCCTACGAGCAGTACTTC
>.|.|TRBV7-8|TRBJ2-1
CASSPNRFKNEQFF
TGTGCCAGCAGCCCGAACCGGTTCAAGAATGAGCAGTTCTTC
>once|TRBD1|TRBV11-2|TRBJ2-2
CASSFTGGGTGELFF
TGTGCCAGCAGCTTCACAGGGGGAGGTACCGGGGAGCTGTTTTTT
>few|TRBD2|TRBV29-1|TRBJ2-1
CSVRTGLGNEQFF
TGCAGCGTCCGAACGGGACTAGGTAATGAGCAGTTCTTC
>.|TRBD2|TRBV10-3|TRBJ2-1
CAILGGTSGRSNEQFF
TGTGCCATCTTGGGAGGAACTAGCGGGAGATCGAATGAGCAGTTCTTC
>.|.|TRBV27|TRBJ2-7
CASSPIGRVYEQYF
TGTGCCAGCAGTCCCATAGGAAGGGTTTACGAGCAGTACTTC
>.|TRBD1|TRBV2|TRBJ1-3
CASSGQGPFSGNTIYF
TGTGCCAGCAGCGGACAGGGCCCCTTCTCTGGAAACACCATATATTTT
>once|.|TRBV5-5|TRBJ1-5
CASSLLGGHTISNQPQHF
TGTGCCAGCAGCTTGCTAGGGGGTCATACCATTAGCAATCAGCCCCAGCATTTT
>.|.|TRBV5-1|TRBJ2-1
CASSLVGGAPVGEQFF
TGCGCCAGCAGCTTGGTCGGCGGGGCCCCCGTCGGTGAGCAGTTCTTC
>.|TRBD2|TRBV27|TRBJ2-7
CASSLYRGGYEQYF
TGTGCCAGCAGTTTATACCGCGGGGGCTACGAGCAGTACTTC
>.|.|TRBV7-8|TRBJ2-7
CASVAFRGSHEQYF
TGTGCCAGCGTCGCCTTCAGGGGTTCCCACGAGCAGTACTTC
>.|.|TRBV5-1|TRBJ2-7
CASTDPDSISYEQYF
TGCGCCAGCACAGATCCTGACAGTATATCCTACGAGCAGTACTTC
>.|.|TRBV11-2|TRBJ2-3
CASSQGPSRDTQYF
TGTGCCAGCAGCCAGGGGCCTAGCAGAGATACGCAGTATTTT
>.|TRBD2|TRBV7-9|TRBJ2-3
CASSPRRTSGNNGDTQYF
TGTGCCAGCAGCCCGCGACGGACTAGCGGGAATAATGGAGATACGCAGTATTTT
>.|TRBD1|TRBV15|TRBJ1-1
CATSSPTGGNTEAFF
TGTGCCACCAGCAGCCCGACAGGGGGGAACACTGAAGCTTTCTTT
>.|TRBD1|TRBV10-1|TRBJ2-3
CASSEERDRRLPSQYF
TGCGCCAGCAGTGAGGAGAGGGACAGGCGGTTACCATCGCAGTATTTT
>.|.|TRBV28|TRBJ2-7
CASRGPSYEQYF
TGTGCCAGTCGGGGACCCTCCTACGAGCAGTACTTC
>.|.|TRBV7-6|TRBJ1-3
CASSSRQGLAGNTIYF
TGTGCCAGCAGCTCCAGGCAGGGTTTGGCTGGAAACACCATATATTTT
>.|.|TRBV13|TRBJ2-1
CASSPRRASYNEQFF
TGTGCCAGCAGCCCCCGGCGTGCGTCCTACAATGAGCAGTTCTTC
>.|TRBD1|TRBV28|TRBJ2-7
CASSPGTGLAEQYF
TGTGCCAGCAGTCCCGGGACAGGGCTGGCCGAGCAGTACTTC
>.|.|TRBV10-3|TRBJ1-3
CATLRGSGNTIYF
TGTGCCACCCTACGGGGTTCTGGAAACACCATATATTTT
>.|.|TRBV6-5|TRBJ2-1
CASSYGMSSYNEQFF
TGTGCCAGCAGTTACGGGATGAGCTCCTACAATGAGCAGTTCTTC
>.|.|TRBV28|TRBJ2-2
CASSWRVLTGELFF
TGTGCCAGCAGTTGGCGGGTTTTGACCGGGGAGCTGTTTTTT
>.|TRBD2|TRBV2|TRBJ2-1
CASRAETSGRGNEQFF
TGTGCCAGCAGGGCCGAGACTAGCGGGAGGGGCAATGAGCAGTTCTTC
>.|.|TRBV7-9|TRBJ1-5
CASSQVGGGRLDQPQHF
TGTGCCAGCAGCCAAGTCGGCGGGGGCCGGTTGGATCAGCCCCAGCATTTT
>.|TRBD2|TRBV7-9|TRBJ2-7
CASSSARTSTYEQYF
TGTGCCAGCAGCTCGGCCCGGACTAGTACCTACGAGCAGTACTTC
>once|.|TRBV10-2|TRBJ1-4
CASLGEKLFF
TGCGCCAGCTTGGGTGAAAAACTGTTTTTT
>.|.|TRBV6-4|TRBJ1-1
CASRDTTGTEAFF
TGTGCCAGCAGGGACACGACGGGGACTGAAGCTTTCTTT
>.|.|TRBV11-2|TRBJ1-4
CASSLIQSNEKLFF
TGTGCCAGCAGCTTAATACAGTCAAATGAAAAACTGTTTTTT
>.|.|TRBV7-9|TRBJ1-5
CASSPTGAVNQPQHF
TGTGCCAGCAGCCCCACCGGGGCGGTCAATCAGCCCCAGCATTTT
>.|.|TRBV29-1|TRBJ2-2
CSVRTPNTGELFF
TGCAGCGTTAGGACTCCGAACACCGGGGAGCTGTTTTTT
>.|.|TRBV27|TRBJ2-2
CASSPRGFTGELFF
TGTGCCAGCAGCCCCAGAGGCTTTACCGGGGAGCTGTTTTTT
>.|.|TRBV9|TRBJ1-2
CASSVADGESLGYTF
TGTGCCAGCAGCGTAGCGGACGGAGAATCCCTTGGCTACACCTTC
>.|.|TRBV30|TRBJ1-2
CACPVRTHGYTF
TGTGCCTGTCCCGTCCGGACACATGGCTACACCTTC
>.|TRBD2|TRBV29-1|TRBJ2-1
CSWGGNEQFF
TGCAGCTGGGGGGGCAATGAGCAGTTCTTC